This T cell receptor beta chain comes out of a study of human T cells and chemical hapten exposure. CDR3 length: 14 residues. Germline V lookup: CDR1 SGDLS, CDR2 YYNGEE. Trimming took 6 bases from V and 7 from J, leaving 16 bases between them. There are a few counts of this clonotype. TCRdb itself ran the RACE reads through MiXCR, one entry per CDR3 protein. The sample contains just over 350,000 distinct CDR3 sequences, 6% to 7% of which appear only once. Regarding time point: patch test 2, 6 weeks after DPC sensitization. Treatment in this sample: therapeutic diphenylcyclopropenone sensitization with weekly scalp DPC.

The clonotype originates from a woman between 18 and 29 years old with alopecia areata. Some clones in this sample may be carry-over from other donors' samples. The sequencing here drew on whole blood, taken in connection with sensitization to the hapten diphenylcyclopropenone (DPC). The J gene is TRBJ2-2, the V gene TRBV9, with D perhaps matching TRBD1 (5 bases). CDR3 in amino acids: CASNLGAARGELFF. The CDR3 nucleotides read TGTGCCAGCAATTTAGGGGCAGCGCGCGGGGAGCTGTTTTTT.